These 8 T cell receptor beta chains share one sample of origin, sequenced in a study of T cell responses to AZD1222 COVID-19 vaccine. Assay: immunoSEQ multiplex PCR; the TCRdb copy retains only in-frame clones and omits some. The profile covers roughly 140,000 clones, with 85% to 90% appearing a single time and about 3% taken by the ten largest. The sample consisted of peripheral blood, taken on day 0 of AZD1222 vaccination. The receptors shown here come from an adult in good health.

This chain links TRBV5-5 with TRBJ2-5; D is uncertain. This CDR3 is built from 12 residues. V was cut by 3 bases and J by 1 base, with 4 bases left in between. The germline V gene encodes CDR1 SGHKS and CDR2 YYEKEE (reference sequence). The CDR3 sequence: CASSSTQETQYF. The CDR3 nucleotides read TGTGCCAGCAGCTCCACCCAAGAGACCCAGTACTTC. Based on the CDR3 plus reference TRBV5-5 and TRBJ2-5, the full variable domain is DAGVTQSPTHLIKTRGQQVTLRCSPISGHKSVSWYQQVLGQGPQFIFQYYEKEERGRGNFPDRFSARQFPNYSSELNVNALLLGDSALYLCASSSTQETQYFGPGTRLLVL.

The chain employs TRBV7-8 and TRBJ2-7; a possible D gene is TRBD1 (6 bases). The CDR3 covers 15 residues. V was clipped by 6 bases and J by 2 bases, with 17 bases between them. CDR1 is SGHVS and CDR2 is FQNEAQ in the germline V gene. For the CDR3, the DNA is TGTGCCAGCAGTTTTGCCCCGGACAGTACCTACGAGCAGTACTTC. It encodes CASSFAPDSTYEQYF.

The rearrangement uses TRBV7-2 and TRBJ1-4; TRBD1 might be the D (5 bases). Trimming pared 9 bases from V and 4 bases from J, leaving 12 bases between. Germline V CDR1 and CDR2: SGHTA, FQGNSA. The CDR3 spans 13 residues. The chain's CDR3 is CASRQRHNEKLFF. The CDR3 DNA reads as TGTGCCAGTCGACAGCGGCATAATGAAAAACTGTTTTTT.

The chain employs TRBV6-5 and TRBJ2-1; the D is unclear. V dropped 6 bases and J dropped 5 bases, with 17 bases sitting between them. The CDR3 loop spans 15 amino acids. CDR1 is MNHEY, CDR2 SVGAGI, per germline. Here the CDR3 reads CASSPVVGPDNEQFF. CDR3 nucleotide sequence: TGTGCCAGCAGCCCGGTTGTAGGGCCCGACAATGAGCAGTTCTTC.

The J gene is TRBJ2-1, the V gene TRBV9; D is tentatively TRBD1 or TRBD2 (5 bases each). Trimming took off 3 bases at V and 0 bases at J, with 13 bases between the two ends. The CDR3 is made up of 16 amino acids. Germline V gene data show CDR1 as SGDLS and CDR2 as YYNGEE. This chain's CDR3 is CASSALGGTSYNEQFF. The CDR3, as DNA: TGTGCCAGCAGCGCCCTCGGTGGGACCTCCTACAATGAGCAGTTCTTC. Full variable domain (remainder filled in from reference TRBV9 and TRBJ2-1): DSGVTQTPKHLITATGQRVTLRCSPRSGDLSVYWYQQSLDQGLQFLIQYYNGEERAKGNILERFSAQQFPDLHSELNLSSLELGDSALYFCASSALGGTSYNEQFFGPGTRLTVL.

The rearrangement uses TRBV19 and TRBJ1-2, with unresolved D. V was cut by 2 bases and J by 4 bases, with 11 bases left in between. CDR1 is LNHDA, CDR2 SQIVND, per germline (reference sequence). The length of the CDR3 is 14 residues. The CDR3 protein is CASSIIDLSYGYTF. CDR3 DNA sequence: TGTGCCAGTAGTATAATTGACCTATCCTATGGCTACACCTTC.

This sequence joins TRBV30 and TRBJ1-5; tentatively, D is TRBD1 (6 bases). V lost 0 bases to trimming and J lost 7 bases, with 10 bases between them. The CDR3 is made up of 13 amino acids. In germline, CDR1 is GTSNPN, CDR2 SVGIG (reference sequence). In DNA, the CDR3 is TGTGCCTGGAGTGTAGGGGGGAACCAGCCCCAGCATTTT. Translation gives CAWSVGGNQPQHF.

The chain employs TRBV29-1 and TRBJ1-1; TRBD1 is a possible D gene (6 bases). Between the trimmed V and J ends, which lost 3 bases and 5 bases, there was a span of 7 bases. Per germline, CDR1 SQVTM and CDR2 ANQGSEA. CDR3 size: 11 residues. In DNA, the CDR3 is TGCAGCGTTGATAGGGGGACTGAAGCTTTCTTT. Protein product: CSVDRGTEAFF.